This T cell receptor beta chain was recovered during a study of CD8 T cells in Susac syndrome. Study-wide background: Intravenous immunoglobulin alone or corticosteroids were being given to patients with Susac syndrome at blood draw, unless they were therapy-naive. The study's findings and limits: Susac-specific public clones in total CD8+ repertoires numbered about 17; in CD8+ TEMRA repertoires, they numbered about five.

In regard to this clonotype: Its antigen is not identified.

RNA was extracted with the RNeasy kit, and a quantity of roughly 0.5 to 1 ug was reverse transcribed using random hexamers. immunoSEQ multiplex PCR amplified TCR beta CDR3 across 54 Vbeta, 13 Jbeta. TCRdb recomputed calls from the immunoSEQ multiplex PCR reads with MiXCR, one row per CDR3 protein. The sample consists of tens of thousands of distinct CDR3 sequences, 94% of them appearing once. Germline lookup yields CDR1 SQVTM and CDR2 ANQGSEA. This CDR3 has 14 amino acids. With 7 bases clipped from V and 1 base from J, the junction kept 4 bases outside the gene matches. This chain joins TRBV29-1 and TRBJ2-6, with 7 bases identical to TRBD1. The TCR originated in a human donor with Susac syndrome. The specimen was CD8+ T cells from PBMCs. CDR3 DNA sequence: TGCAGCGCCGCAGGGGGTTCTGGGGCCAACGTCCTGACTTTC. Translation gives CSAAGGSGANVLTF.